This TCR beta chain was obtained from a study of CD8+CD57+ T cells in acquired aplastic anemia. The overall study: Recorded DNA amounts for sorted CD4+ and CD8+ cells had an average of approximately 3 ug.

Genomic DNA served as template for TCR beta VDJ and CDR3 profiling. TCRdb processed the reads anew with MiXCR; each CDR3 protein has one entry. The sample includes hundreds of thousands of distinct CDR3 sequences, about a third seen only once; the top ten take less than 0.85%. Concerning this clonotype itself: Its specificity is unknown. A clone one base away is much larger, so this may be a read error.

Previously, flow cytometry had revealed CD8+CD57+ cell expansion in the patients chosen for sequencing. The cohort consisted entirely of patients having severe acquired aplastic anemia. Broader study findings: Patients and controls were found to share 25 to 35 CD8+ CDR3 sequences.

The receptor comes from a human donor with aplastic anemia. What was sequenced was sorted CD4+, CD8+, or CD8+CD57+ T cells (not recorded which) from PBMCs.

CDR3 in DNA: TGTGCCAGCAGCTTAGATTGGCAGGGTGGCGACGAGCAGTACTTC. Translation gives CASSLDWQGGDEQYF. The V and J genes are TRBV7-8 and TRBJ2-7; maybe TRBD1 (5 bases). The CDR3 consists of 15 residues. From germline, CDR1 is SGHVS and CDR2 FQNEAQ. The ends were cut back, 1 base at V and 5 bases at J, with 15 bases in the middle.